This is a list of T cell receptor beta chains from one sample in a study of cytomegalovirus exposure and HLA in healthy donors. Assay: immunoSEQ multiplex PCR; the TCRdb copy retains only in-frame clones and omits some. The repertoire holds fewer than 150,000 clones, about nine tenths seen once, with 1.4% to 1.5% in the top ten. The sample taken for sequencing was PBMCs. The receptors here all came from a man aged 25-45 years in good health and CMV-seronegative. The CDR3 runs from the conserved cysteine through the conserved F or W. Fields, in order: clone size, D gene, J gene, V gene, CDR3 DNA, CDR3 protein. A D gene is named only where the DNA matches it firmly. Clone size is not always given. Where it is, it says once, few, many or a class for expanded clones.

clone_size: few
d_call: TRBD2
j_call: TRBJ2-2
v_call: TRBV2
cdr3_nt: TGTGCCAGCAGGGGGCCGGGAGGGGACACCGGGGAGCTGTTTTTT
cdr3_aa: CASRGPGGDTGELFF

clone_size: .
d_call: TRBD2
j_call: TRBJ2-3
v_call: TRBV7-2
cdr3_nt: TGTGCCAGCAGCTCCGGGACTAGCGGGATGACCACAGATACGCAGTATTTT
cdr3_aa: CASSSGTSGMTTDTQYF

clone_size: once
d_call: TRBD2
j_call: TRBJ2-7
v_call: TRBV18
cdr3_nt: TGTGCCAGCTCAGCCTCCGGGGGGGTCCGGGAGCAGTACTTC
cdr3_aa: CASSASGGVREQYF

clone_size: .
d_call: TRBD2
j_call: TRBJ2-1
v_call: TRBV7-6
cdr3_nt: TGTGCCAGCAGCCCAGGGACTAAGGTCAATTACGATGAGCAGTTCTTC
cdr3_aa: CASSPGTKVNYDEQFF

clone_size: .
d_call: TRBD1
j_call: TRBJ2-2
v_call: TRBV18
cdr3_nt: TGTGCCAGCTCACGGGACAGCCGAACGGCCGGGGAGCTGTTTTTT
cdr3_aa: CASSRDSRTAGELFF

clone_size: .
d_call: .
j_call: TRBJ2-1
v_call: TRBV7-9
cdr3_nt: TGTGCCAGCACCCCTAGCGCGTCCTACAATGAGCAGTTCTTC
cdr3_aa: CASTPSASYNEQFF

clone_size: .
d_call: TRBD2
j_call: TRBJ2-3
v_call: TRBV5-1
cdr3_nt: TGCGCCAGCAGCTCGCGACTAGCGGGCGGCACAGATACGCAGTATTTT
cdr3_aa: CASSSRLAGGTDTQYF

clone_size: .
d_call: .
j_call: TRBJ2-3
v_call: TRBV13
cdr3_nt: TGTGCCAGCAGCTTCGAAGGGGTCATTGGAGATACGCAGTATTTT
cdr3_aa: CASSFEGVIGDTQYF

clone_size: .
d_call: .
j_call: TRBJ1-5
v_call: TRBV2
cdr3_nt: TGTGCCAGCAGTGAAGGTCCAGGGATGCCGACTCAGCCCCAGCATTTT
cdr3_aa: CASSEGPGMPTQPQHF

clone_size: .
d_call: TRBD1
j_call: TRBJ1-2
v_call: TRBV6-5
cdr3_nt: TGTGCCAGCAGTTACTCGCAGGGGGTCTATGGCTACACCTTC
cdr3_aa: CASSYSQGVYGYTF

clone_size: once
d_call: .
j_call: TRBJ1-6
v_call: TRBV6-1
cdr3_nt: TGTGCCAGCAGTGAAACCTGGGGCCTTCTTACTAATTCACCCCTCCACTTT
cdr3_aa: CASSETWGLLTNSPLHF

clone_size: .
d_call: .
j_call: TRBJ2-2
v_call: TRBV7-9
cdr3_nt: TGTGCCAGCAGCTTCTCTACCGGGGAGCTGTTTTTT
cdr3_aa: CASSFSTGELFF

clone_size: .
d_call: .
j_call: TRBJ1-1
v_call: TRBV4-2
cdr3_nt: TGTGCCAGCAGCCAAGCGGAAGGCCAGGCTGAAGCTTTCTTT
cdr3_aa: CASSQAEGQAEAFF

clone_size: .
d_call: TRBD2
j_call: TRBJ2-2
v_call: TRBV5-1
cdr3_nt: TGCGCCAGCAGCCCGACTAGCGCCTCGAACACCGGGGAGCTGTTTTTT
cdr3_aa: CASSPTSASNTGELFF

clone_size: .
d_call: .
j_call: TRBJ2-3
v_call: TRBV14
cdr3_nt: TGTGCCAGCAGCCAAGCCTACCGCACAGATACGCAGTATTTT
cdr3_aa: CASSQAYRTDTQYF

clone_size: .
d_call: .
j_call: TRBJ2-1
v_call: TRBV27
cdr3_nt: TGTGCCACCAATTGGGTGGCTGGGGGGAATGAGCAGTTCTTC
cdr3_aa: CATNWVAGGNEQFF

clone_size: .
d_call: .
j_call: TRBJ1-5
v_call: TRBV2
cdr3_nt: TGTGCCAGCCGGGGTGATGGGGTTCAGCCCCAGCATTTT
cdr3_aa: CASRGDGVQPQHF

clone_size: .
d_call: .
j_call: TRBJ1-2
v_call: TRBV7-9
cdr3_nt: TGTGCCAGCAGCTTAGCCGGTCGGCAGGGTGCGAACTATGGCTACACCTTC
cdr3_aa: CASSLAGRQGANYGYTF

clone_size: .
d_call: TRBD2
j_call: TRBJ2-7
v_call: TRBV5-4
cdr3_nt: TGTGCCAGCAGCTACCCGGGACTACCTAGGGACGAGCAGTACTTC
cdr3_aa: CASSYPGLPRDEQYF

clone_size: few
d_call: .
j_call: TRBJ1-2
v_call: TRBV2
cdr3_nt: TGTGCCAGCAGTGAATCAGGCACCTATGGCTACACCTTC
cdr3_aa: CASSESGTYGYTF

clone_size: .
d_call: TRBD1
j_call: TRBJ2-1
v_call: TRBV14
cdr3_nt: TGTGCCAGCAGCCAGTTAAGGACAGGGCTAAGGAATGAGCAGTTCTTC
cdr3_aa: CASSQLRTGLRNEQFF

clone_size: .
d_call: TRBD1
j_call: TRBJ2-7
v_call: TRBV6-1
cdr3_nt: TGTGCCAGCGGGGGACAGGGGAGTGAGTCCTACGAGCAGTACTTC
cdr3_aa: CASGGQGSESYEQYF

clone_size: .
d_call: TRBD1
j_call: TRBJ1-3
v_call: TRBV6-5
cdr3_nt: TGTGCCAGCAGTTACTCGACGGTGGGACAGAAGACCATATATTTT
cdr3_aa: CASSYSTVGQKTIYF

clone_size: .
d_call: .
j_call: TRBJ2-2
v_call: TRBV5-1
cdr3_nt: TGCGCCAGCAGCTTGGAGGGGTCCGGGGAGCTGTTTTTT
cdr3_aa: CASSLEGSGELFF

clone_size: .
d_call: .
j_call: TRBJ1-1
v_call: TRBV7-9
cdr3_nt: TGTGCCAGCAGCTTATCTTTCCTCGGGGGGGATCGTACTGAAGCTTTCTTT
cdr3_aa: CASSLSFLGGDRTEAFF

clone_size: .
d_call: TRBD1
j_call: TRBJ1-2
v_call: TRBV18
cdr3_nt: TGTGCCAGCTCACCAATAAGGACAGGGGGACGAATTCCGAACTACTATGGCTACACCTTC
cdr3_aa: CASSPIRTGGRIPNYYGYTF

clone_size: .
d_call: .
j_call: TRBJ2-5
v_call: TRBV4-3
cdr3_nt: TGCGCCAGCAGCCAAGATAGGCAGGGGACAAAGACCCAGTACTTC
cdr3_aa: CASSQDRQGTKTQYF

clone_size: .
d_call: .
j_call: TRBJ2-5
v_call: TRBV6-6
cdr3_nt: TGTGCCAGCAGTTCCACCAGGATAGAGACCCAGTACTTC
cdr3_aa: CASSSTRIETQYF

clone_size: .
d_call: TRBD2
j_call: TRBJ2-1
v_call: TRBV11-1
cdr3_nt: TGTGCCAGCAGCCTCCCGGGACTAGCGATCCATGAGCAGTTCTTC
cdr3_aa: CASSLPGLAIHEQFF

clone_size: .
d_call: TRBD1
j_call: TRBJ1-1
v_call: TRBV10-3
cdr3_nt: TGTGCCATCAGTGTACAGGGGGAAGTTACTGAAGCTTTCTTT
cdr3_aa: CAISVQGEVTEAFF

clone_size: .
d_call: .
j_call: TRBJ2-7
v_call: TRBV2
cdr3_nt: TGTGCCTTCCGGGGGTTTGGGGGCTACGAGCAGTACTTC
cdr3_aa: CAFRGFGGYEQYF

clone_size: .
d_call: .
j_call: TRBJ2-7
v_call: TRBV15
cdr3_nt: TGTGCCACCAGCAGAGAGGTCAAGGGGCGCCAGTACTTC
cdr3_aa: CATSREVKGRQYF

clone_size: .
d_call: TRBD1
j_call: TRBJ2-5
v_call: TRBV30
cdr3_nt: TGTGCCGGAAACAGGGGCGCAAAATCGGAGACCCAGTACTTC
cdr3_aa: CAGNRGAKSETQYF